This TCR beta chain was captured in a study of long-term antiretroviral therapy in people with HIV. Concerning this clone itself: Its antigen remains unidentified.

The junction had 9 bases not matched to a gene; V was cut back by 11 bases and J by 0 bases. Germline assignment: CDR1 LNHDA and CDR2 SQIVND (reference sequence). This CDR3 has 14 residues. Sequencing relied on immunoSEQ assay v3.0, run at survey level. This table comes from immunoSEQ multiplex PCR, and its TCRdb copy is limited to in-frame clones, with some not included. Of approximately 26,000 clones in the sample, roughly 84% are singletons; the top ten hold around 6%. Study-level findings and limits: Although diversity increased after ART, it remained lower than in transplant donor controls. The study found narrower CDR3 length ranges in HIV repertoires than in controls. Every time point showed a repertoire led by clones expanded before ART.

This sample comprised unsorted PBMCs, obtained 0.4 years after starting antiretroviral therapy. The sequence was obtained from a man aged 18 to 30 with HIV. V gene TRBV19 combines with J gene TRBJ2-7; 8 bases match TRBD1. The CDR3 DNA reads TGTGCCTGCTCCCAGGACAGGGTCTCCTACGAGCAGTACTTC. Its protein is CACSQDRVSYEQYF. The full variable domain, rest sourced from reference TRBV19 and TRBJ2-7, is DGGITQSPKYLFRKEGQNVTLSCEQNLNHDAMYWYRQDPGQGLRLIYYSQIVNDFQKGDIAEGYSVSREKKESFPLTVTSAQKNPTAFYLCACSQDRVSYEQYFGPGTRLTVT.